The 6 T cell receptor beta chains presented below share a single source sample, sequenced in a study of cytomegalovirus exposure and HLA in healthy donors (dated by TCRdb to the late 2010s). The receptor library was made with the immunoSEQ multiplex PCR assay. TCRdb took over this immuneACCESS table, retaining in-frame rearrangements with V and J assigned. Such tables are incomplete; in checked studies, under half of the missing clones stem from an unresolved V gene, and the remainder is unexplained. A total of roughly 120,000 clones appear in this sample, nearly 90% of them only once. The top ten constitute about 3.5% of the sample. Input material: PBMCs. The receptor set was obtained from a man aged 25-45 years in good health and CMV-seronegative.

This chain uses TRBV29-1 with TRBJ1-3; possibly TRBD1 for D (5 bases). V lost 2 bases, J lost 1 base, and 9 bases lay in between. The CDR3 loop spans 14 amino acids. Germline V CDR1 and CDR2: SQVTM, ANQGSEA. The CDR3 coding sequence is TGCAGCGTTGAACTACAGGTTTCTGGAAACACCATATATTTT. This gives the protein CSVELQVSGNTIYF.

V gene TRBV6-6 combines with J gene TRBJ1-1; no clear D. V gave up 8 bases and J gave up 7 bases, with 17 bases separating them. Germline V gene lookup returns CDR1 MNHNY and CDR2 SVGAGI (reference sequence). The CDR3 has 13 residues. The CDR3, as DNA: TGTGCCAGCTACCCGCCGGGGATAGGTGAAGCTTTCTTT. Amino acids: CASYPPGIGEAFF.

V is TRBV6-5 and J is TRBJ1-2, with D unresolved. This CDR3 has 16 amino acids. Germline CDR1 MNHEY, CDR2 SVGAGI. V was pared by 0 bases and J by 3 bases, with 14 bases between. In nucleotides, the CDR3 is TGTGCCAGCAGTTACTCGATGAGGGAGGCCCACTATGGCTACACCTTC. Protein: CASSYSMREAHYGYTF.

J is TRBJ2-1 and V is TRBV5-1; D gene unclear. The germline V and J ends were trimmed by 1 base and 10 bases, with 6 bases remaining between them. This CDR3 comprises 11 residues. The germline V gene has CDR1 SGHRS and CDR2 YFSETQ. The chain's CDR3 is CASSLTVEQFF. CDR3 DNA sequence: TGCGCCAGCAGCTTGACGGTCGAGCAGTTCTTC.

V usage is TRBV10-1 and J usage is TRBJ2-3; D gene ambiguous. CDR1 WNHNN and CDR2 SYGVQD come from the germline V gene (reference sequence). There are 14 residues in the CDR3. V lost 0 bases and J 4 bases, leaving 8 bases between the germline ends. This CDR3 is CASSESGSADTQYF. CDR3 coding DNA: TGCGCCAGCAGTGAGTCAGGCAGCGCAGATACGCAGTATTTT.

This chain uses TRBV19 with TRBJ2-1; D perhaps matches TRBD1 (5 bases). The CDR3 has 13 residues. CDR1 is LNHDA and CDR2 is SQIVND in the germline V gene (reference sequence). Trimming took 3 bases from V and 2 from J, leaving 5 bases between them. CDR3 in DNA: TGTGCCAGTAGTATGGACACCTACAATGAGCAGTTCTTC. This sequence encodes CASSMDTYNEQFF. The variable domain in full, completed from reference TRBV19 and TRBJ2-1, reads DGGITQSPKYLFRKEGQNVTLSCEQNLNHDAMYWYRQDPGQGLRLIYYSQIVNDFQKGDIAEGYSVSREKKESFPLTVTSAQKNPTAFYLCASSMDTYNEQFFGPGTRLTVL.